This TCR beta chain was profiled in a study of CD4+ T cells in melanoma. With 4 bases removed from V and 11 bases from J, the gap between germline ends came to 14 bases. The CDR3 runs 12 residues. Germline V gives CDR1 MNHEY, CDR2 SVGAGI. Findings and limits, study-wide: Reportedly, melanoma neoantigen-specific CD4+ T cells showed varied differentiation states. A reported correlation linked neoantigen-specific CD4+ T cells to CD8+, macrophage and B cell function.

Here immunoSEQ multiplex PCR was the method, and the copy in TCRdb shows in-frame clones only, minus some. This table has over 15,000 clones, approximately 81% appearing once. About this clone: Its target is not known.

This sequence joins TRBV6-5 and TRBJ1-2; D perhaps matches TRBD1 (5 bases). The sample taken for sequencing was cells from a culture (not recorded whether cultured in vitro). The clonotype comes from a human donor with melanoma. CDR3 protein: CASSSGTLSYTF. CDR3 bases: TGTGCCAGCAGTTCCGGGACCCTGAGTTACACCTTC.